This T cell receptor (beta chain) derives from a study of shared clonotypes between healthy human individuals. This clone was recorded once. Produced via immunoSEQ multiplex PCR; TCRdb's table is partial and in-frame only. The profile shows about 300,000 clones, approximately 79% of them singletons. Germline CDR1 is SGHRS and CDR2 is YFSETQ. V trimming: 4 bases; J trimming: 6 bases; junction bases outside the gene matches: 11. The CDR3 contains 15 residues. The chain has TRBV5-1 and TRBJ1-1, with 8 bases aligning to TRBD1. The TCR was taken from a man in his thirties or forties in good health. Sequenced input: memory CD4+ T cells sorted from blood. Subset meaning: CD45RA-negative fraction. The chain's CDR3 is CASSRNQGAYAEAFF. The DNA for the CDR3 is TGCGCCAGCAGCCGAAACCAGGGGGCGTACGCTGAAGCTTTCTTT.